What follows describes a single TCR beta chain. The naive CD8 subset, CD45RO-negative cells positively selected for CCR7, excluded terminally differentiated effector memory CD45RA+ cells. These data come from a study of shared clonotypes between healthy human individuals. Assay: immunoSEQ multiplex PCR; the TCRdb copy retains only in-frame clones and omits some. The data hold roughly 850,000 clones, with about 96% observed a single time. With 3 bases removed from V and 0 bases from J, the gap between germline ends came to 15 bases. This CDR3 has 16 residues. The germline V gene has CDR1 SGHDN and CDR2 FVKESK.

Source material: naive CD8+ T cells sorted from blood. The chain uses TRBV14 and TRBJ2-7; D is uncertain. The origin of this receptor is a man in his thirties or forties in good health. The CDR3 DNA reads TGTGCCAGCAGCCAGGAGATACTTGGGAACTCCTACGAGCAGTACTTC. Amino acid sequence: CASSQEILGNSYEQYF.